This T cell receptor beta chain was sequenced in a study of T-cell reconstitution after alpha-beta-depleted transplantation in children. Overall study findings and caveats: By one year post-transplant, T-cell counts and diversity largely arose from T cells that were newly produced. TCRbeta diversity was high at day 60 in some patients (a result of surviving recipient T cells and thymic progenitors). After transplant, at about two months, alpha-beta T cells were reportedly derived from several hundred expanded graft clones.

Molecular barcoding with unique molecular identifiers was used for the TCRbeta library. TCRdb reprocessed the PCR reads via MiXCR and lists one record per CDR3 protein. Here the sample spans 350,000 to 500,000 distinct CDR3 sequences, approximately 41% being singletons. The germline V gene encodes CDR1 SGHRS and CDR2 YFSETQ. V shed 3 bases and J shed 2 bases, with 12 bases lying between them. This CDR3 is built from 14 residues. A few counts support this clonotype. The target antigen is unknown. The chain uses TRBV5-1 and TRBJ2-7; D may be TRBD1 or TRBD2 (6 bases each). The source material was PBMCs, sampled before TCRalphabeta/CD19-depleted stem cell transplant. This TCR came from a girl aged 2-9 years with aplastic anemia, due to receive a stem cell transplant. CDR3 nucleotides: TGCGCCAGCAGCTACAATGGGGGGCCCTACGAGCAGTACTTC. It encodes CASSYNGGPYEQYF.